These 3 T cell receptor beta chains originate from one sample sequenced in a study of cytomegalovirus exposure and HLA in healthy donors. With 60 Vbeta and 13 Jbeta primers, the PCR was carried out. Data came from immunoSEQ multiplex PCR; TCRdb stores just in-frame clones and leaves some out. The data hold about 59,000 clones, with 80% observed a single time. Sequenced material: PBMCs. All receptors derive from a woman aged 40 to 50 in good health and CMV-seronegative.

This chain joins TRBV2 and TRBJ2-3; D perhaps matches TRBD1 (6 bases). The CDR3 runs to 14 residues. V was trimmed by 7 bases and J by 1 base, leaving 12 bases between them. Germline V CDR1 and CDR2: SNHLY, FYNNEI. CDR3: CASMGADGTDTQYF. As DNA, the CDR3 is TGTGCCAGCATGGGGGCGGATGGCACAGATACGCAGTATTTT.

This clone has only a few counts. The chain joins TRBV28 to TRBJ2-2; 7 bases are a match to TRBD2. V trimming: 11 bases; J trimming: 1 base; junction bases outside the gene matches: 4. Germline V gene lookup returns CDR1 MDHEN and CDR2 SYDVKM. The CDR3 has 13 amino acids. The CDR3 here is CAGWGGNTGELFF. The CDR3 nucleotides are TGTGCCGGCTGGGGGGGGAACACCGGGGAGCTGTTTTTT.

The count of this clone is one. The rearrangement links TRBV27 to TRBJ1-5, with TRBD1 matching over 9 bases. Germline CDR1 is MNHEY and CDR2 is SMNVEV (reference sequence). The CDR3 runs to 14 residues. The junction had 5 bases not matched to a gene; V was cut back by 4 bases and J by 7 bases. Here the CDR3 reads CASSSGQGRQPQHF. CDR3 sequence (DNA): TGTGCCAGCAGTTCGGGACAGGGAAGGCAGCCCCAGCATTTT.